This T cell receptor (beta chain) appears in the sequencing data of a study of blood T cells in healthy people across ages (dated by TCRdb to the mid-2010s). Some background on the complete study: In model experiments, template switching captured about one uniquely barcoded TCR beta cDNA molecule for every two T cells. To avoid experimental bias, donors of different ages were randomly spread across the sequencing lanes. Using deep sequencing normalized with unique cDNA molecular identifiers, the study measured how TCR beta repertoire diversity changes with age. The donors were divided into four age groups: young (average around 16 years), middle-aged (around 41), aged (about 61) and long-lived (roughly 88). The study analyzed two additional independent replicas of 1 million unique cDNA reads from the same blood draw for two donors, one aged 18 to 30 and one aged 80 or older. The study at large found these results: As age increased, observed TCR beta diversity per million T cells dropped in a roughly linear way, and a significant reduction was already evident by age about 40. Compared with the aged group, the long-lived group had more naive CD4+ T cells, fewer expanded clones and increased TCR diversity, a pattern suggesting age selection. Because profiling used bulk unsorted PBMCs, naive and antigen-experienced compartments could not be compared conclusively. Because the CMV infection status of the donors was unknown, age-related changes in expanded clonotypes may potentially have been confounded. Observed TCR beta diversity correlated strongly with the percentage of naive T cells measured by flow cytometry. Estimates of total diversity based on one million sequenced T cells were regarded as lower bounds and as underestimates.

Preparation of the library involved 5' RACE. Instrument on record: Illumina HiSeq 2500. The second PCR ran for about 7 to 11 cycles and used a J-beta primer mix along with a sample-barcoded 5' primer. Each TCR beta cDNA molecule received a unique molecular identifier from a template-switch 5' adaptor carrying 12 random nucleotides. Each sample yielded at least 2.5 million CDR3-containing paired-end reads. The Mint cDNA synthesis kit, primed by a TRBC-specific oligonucleotide, was used to synthesize first-strand cDNA from all RNA. After uracil-DNA glycosylase treatment, a first 18-cycle PCR used universal primers M1SS and BC2_uni_R on all cDNA. In the paper's pipeline: For normalization, 1 million high-quality reads, each with a distinct molecular identifier, were randomly selected from each sample. Instead of being binned into consensus sequences, reads that shared molecular identifiers were thrown out. CDR3 identification, clonotype clustering and error correction used MiTCR with a Q25 quality threshold and the strictest error-elimination algorithm. A nonparametric unseen species model with Euler transformation was used to estimate lower-bound total TCR beta diversity. TCRdb took the public reads, trimmed them with fastp at Q25, ran MiXCR for clone calling and kept in-frame beta chains. Each entry is one CDR3 protein sequence, shown with its most common DNA and genes. Here the V and J calls rest on TCRdb's processing, not on the authors' analysis. The sample table records more than 650,000 distinct CDR3 sequences; about 53% of these occur just once. 41% of the sample comes from the top ten.

Notes on this clonotype: The clone's antigen remains unknown. No base quality values were provided; no much bigger clone lies one nucleotide off.

Clipping removes 6 bases from V and 4 bases from J, with 7 as the unmatched junction base count. Reading from cysteine to phenylalanine, the CDR3 counts 14 amino acids. CDR3 DNA is the only sequence kept; it has 42 bases, read in frame from the first base. CDR1 DFQATT and CDR2 SNEGSKA are derived from the germline V gene (reference sequence). Donors were 35 to 40 systemically healthy Caucasian individuals from Russia aged roughly 6 to 90 years. Ten milliliters of peripheral blood were drawn from each donor into EDTA-treated Vacutainer tubes. Ficoll-Paque density-gradient centrifugation was used to isolate PBMCs, with at least 6 million obtained per sample. Total RNA was extracted from PBMCs with Trizol reagent, with at least 6 micrograms obtained per sample. For every donor, an aliquot of PBMCs went through flow cytometry to measure the percentages of naive CD45RAhigh/CD27high T cells.

This TCR was sampled from a man aged 80 or over in good health. The sample was blood. Recombination joined TRBV20-1 with TRBJ2-5, with 11 bases aligning to TRBD2. The DNA is TGCAGTGCCCCCACTAGCGGGAGCCGAGAGACCCAGTACTTC. It translates to CSAPTSGSRETQYF.